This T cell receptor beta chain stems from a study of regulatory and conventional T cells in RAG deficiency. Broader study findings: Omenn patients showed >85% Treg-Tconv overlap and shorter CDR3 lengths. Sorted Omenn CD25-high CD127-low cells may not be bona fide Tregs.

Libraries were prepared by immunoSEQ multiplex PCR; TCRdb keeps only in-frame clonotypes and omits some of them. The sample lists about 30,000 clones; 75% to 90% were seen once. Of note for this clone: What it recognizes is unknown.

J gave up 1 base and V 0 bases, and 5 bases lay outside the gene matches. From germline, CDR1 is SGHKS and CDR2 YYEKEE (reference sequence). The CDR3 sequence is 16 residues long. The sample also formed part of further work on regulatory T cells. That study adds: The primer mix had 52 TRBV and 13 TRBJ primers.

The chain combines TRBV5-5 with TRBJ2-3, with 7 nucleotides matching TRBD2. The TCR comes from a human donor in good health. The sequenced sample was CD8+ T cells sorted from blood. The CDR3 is CASSLVVAGGTDTQYF. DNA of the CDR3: TGTGCCAGCAGCTTGGTGGTGGCGGGGGGCACAGATACGCAGTATTTT. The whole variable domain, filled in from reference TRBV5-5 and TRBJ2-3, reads DAGVTQSPTHLIKTRGQQVTLRCSPISGHKSVSWYQQVLGQGPQFIFQYYEKEERGRGNFPDRFSARQFPNYSSELNVNALLLGDSALYLCASSLVVAGGTDTQYFGPGTRLTVL.